This T cell receptor (beta chain) emerged from a study of blood T cell repertoires in COVID-19. Measured with immunoSEQ multiplex PCR; TCRdb has only the in-frame clones, and not every one. The table has about 270,000 clones, roughly 93% seen once. Germline CDR1 is SEHNR and CDR2 is FQNEAQ (reference sequence). V was clipped by 5 bases and J by 3 bases; unmatched bases: 3. This CDR3 has 13 amino acids. The source is a woman in her thirties or forties with acute COVID-19. The J gene is TRBJ2-5, the V gene TRBV7-9; 7 bases match TRBD1. The sample was PBMCs or T cells enriched from blood (not recorded which). The CDR3 nucleotides are TGTGCCAGCAGCGGTGACAGGGAAGAGACCCAGTACTTC. As protein: CASSGDREETQYF.